These T cell receptor beta chains were read from a single sample in a study of PD-1 blockade in classical Hodgkin lymphoma. The protocol was immunoSEQ multiplex PCR, while the TCRdb copy is restricted to in-frame clones and leaves out a portion. Counted here are 3,000 or so clones, roughly 63% occurring once; the ten biggest clones make up around a third. Sequenced here: CD8+ T cells from blood, sampled at baseline. These receptors were obtained from a human donor with classical Hodgkin lymphoma. Each CDR3 is given with its conserved first and last residue. The size of a clone is reported for some rows only, either as once, few or many, or as a class for expanded clones.

J gene | V gene | clone size | CDR3 protein
TRBJ1-4 | TRBV15 | . | CATKGAHEKLFF
TRBJ2-1 | TRBV9 | . | CASTPGRKSSYNEQFF
TRBJ1-5 | TRBV13 | . | CASSIGALGRNQPQHF
TRBJ2-3 | TRBV6-1 | . | CASSEAGGRGDTQYF
TRBJ2-5 | TRBV7-2 | . | CASSQRDRGLYQETQYF
TRBJ2-7 | TRBV4-2 | few | CASSQVLGSPYEQYF
TRBJ2-3 | TRBV6-1 | . | CASTRTSGTADTQYF
TRBJ2-3 | TRBV6-5 | . | CASSSAGVDTQYF
TRBJ1-2 | TRBV5-1 | . | CASRIGQGDYGYTF
TRBJ2-7 | TRBV27 | . | CASSYGTGVEQYF
TRBJ1-5 | TRBV7-4 | . | CASSPALLGGNQPQHF
TRBJ2-1 | TRBV27 | . | CASSFKYPYNEQFF
TRBJ1-6 | TRBV11-2 | few | CASSLGTVTRNSPLHF
TRBJ2-1 | TRBV7-6 | once | CASSTLTAGTGVHEQFF
TRBJ2-5 | TRBV27 | . | CASSPHRGAWETQYF
TRBJ2-7 | TRBV7-6 | . | CASSLGEGTSGVYEQYF
TRBJ2-6 | TRBV19 | . | CASSIVWVGVGFNPRPGANVLTF
TRBJ2-1 | TRBV27 | . | CASSTGTSGRYNEQFF
TRBJ2-7 | TRBV19 | . | CASSGRTSGSYEQYF
TRBJ2-7 | TRBV6-1 | . | CASGWQGEQYF
TRBJ1-1 | TRBV21-1 | . | CASSKVRAGNTEAFF
TRBJ2-5 | TRBV29-1 | . | CSVDGGLSETQYF
TRBJ2-1 | TRBV5-6 | . | CASSTDRGATYNEQFF
TRBJ2-1 | TRBV27 | . | CASSLSRNLYNEQFF
TRBJ2-2 | TRBV14 | large | CASRPGNTGELFF
TRBJ2-7 | TRBV28 | few | CASSQTYEQYF
TRBJ1-3 | TRBV27 | . | CASSPGGGPFSGNTIYF
TRBJ2-3 | TRBV7-9 | few | CASSGPDTQYF